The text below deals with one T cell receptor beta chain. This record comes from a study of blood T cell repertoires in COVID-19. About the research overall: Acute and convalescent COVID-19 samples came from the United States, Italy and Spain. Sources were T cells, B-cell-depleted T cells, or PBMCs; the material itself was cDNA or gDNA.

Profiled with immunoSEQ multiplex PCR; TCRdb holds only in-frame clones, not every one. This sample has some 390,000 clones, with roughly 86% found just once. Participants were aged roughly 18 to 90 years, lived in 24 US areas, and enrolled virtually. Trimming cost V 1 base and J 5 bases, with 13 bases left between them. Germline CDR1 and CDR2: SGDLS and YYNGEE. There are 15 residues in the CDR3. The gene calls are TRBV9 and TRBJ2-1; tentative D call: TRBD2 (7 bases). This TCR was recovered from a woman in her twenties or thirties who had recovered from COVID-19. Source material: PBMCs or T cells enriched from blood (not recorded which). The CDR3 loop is CASSVRGEGDNEQFF. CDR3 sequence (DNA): TGTGCCAGCAGCGTAAGGGGGGAGGGCGACAATGAGCAGTTCTTC.